This T cell receptor (beta chain) is from a study of T cell responses to AZD1222 COVID-19 vaccine. CDR1 is SNHLY and CDR2 is FYNNEI in the germline V gene. V dropped 10 bases and J dropped 0 bases, with 10 bases sitting between them. This CDR3 has 14 amino acids. Libraries were prepared by immunoSEQ multiplex PCR; TCRdb keeps only in-frame clonotypes and omits some of them. The table lists approximately 300,000 clones, around 92% of them singletons. This chain links TRBV2 with TRBJ1-6; D remains ambiguous. This specimen consisted of peripheral blood, obtained 28 days after the second AZD1222 dose. The sequence was collected from an adult who received the AZD1222 COVID-19 vaccine. CDR3 nucleotides: TGTGCCATCCGGTATAGCTCCTATAATTCACCCCTCCACTTT. Amino acid sequence: CAIRYSSYNSPLHF.